Below, 5 T cell receptor beta chains from the same sample are listed, as sequenced in a study of blood T cell repertoires in COVID-19. Libraries were prepared by immunoSEQ multiplex PCR; TCRdb keeps only in-frame clonotypes and omits some of them. The repertoire holds hundreds of thousands of clones, with 80% to 95% as singletons. Input material: peripheral blood. These receptors were taken from a man in his 60s with COVID-19, enrolled during active disease.

V and J are TRBV6-1 and TRBJ1-4, with 10 bases lining up with TRBD1. Germline values: CDR1 MNHNS, CDR2 SASEGT. The CDR3 sequence is 16 residues long. Trimming removed 4 bases from V and 7 bases from J; junction bases left unmatched: 9. The CDR3 DNA sequence: TGTGCCAGCAGTGCTGGGACAGGGGTTGTTAGTGAAAAACTGTTTTTT. This translates into CASSAGTGVVSEKLFF.

The V gene is TRBV19, the J gene TRBJ2-7, with 7 nucleotides matching TRBD1. CDR1 and CDR2 from the germline V gene are LNHDA and SQIVND (reference sequence). The CDR3 has 14 amino acids. J gave up 5 bases and V 4 bases, and 8 bases lay outside the gene matches. CDR3 in DNA: TGTGCCAGTAGTACGGGAAGGGGGCTCAACGAGCAGTACTTC. This encodes CASSTGRGLNEQYF.

The V gene is TRBV19, the J gene TRBJ2-2, with 7 bases lining up with TRBD1. The CDR3 is made up of 15 amino acids. J gave up 6 bases and V 4 bases, and 8 bases lay outside the gene matches. From germline, CDR1 is LNHDA and CDR2 SQIVND (reference sequence). The CDR3 DNA sequence: TGTGCCAGTAGTACAGACAGGGTCCCGGCCGGGGAGCTGTTTTTT. It specifies CASSTDRVPAGELFF.

The rearrangement joins TRBV30 to TRBJ2-7; a weak D match, TRBD1 (6 bases). The CDR3 is 11 residues long. The germline V and J ends were trimmed by 7 bases and 0 bases, with 7 bases remaining between them. CDR1 and CDR2 from the germline V gene are GTSNPN and SVGIG (reference sequence). The CDR3 DNA sequence: TGTGCCTCAGGGGACTCCTACGAGCAGTACTTC. This encodes CASGDSYEQYF.

This clone is a singleton in its sample. The rearrangement links TRBV2 to TRBJ2-1, with 8 bases fitting TRBD2. Trimming at V came to 10 bases and at J to 11 bases, leaving 10 bases not matched to a gene. Germline-derived CDR1 and CDR2 are SNHLY and FYNNEI. The CDR3 runs 12 residues. The CDR3 region has the DNA TGTGCCACGGGACTAGGTGCCGGCAAGCAGTTCTTC. This gives the protein CATGLGAGKQFF.